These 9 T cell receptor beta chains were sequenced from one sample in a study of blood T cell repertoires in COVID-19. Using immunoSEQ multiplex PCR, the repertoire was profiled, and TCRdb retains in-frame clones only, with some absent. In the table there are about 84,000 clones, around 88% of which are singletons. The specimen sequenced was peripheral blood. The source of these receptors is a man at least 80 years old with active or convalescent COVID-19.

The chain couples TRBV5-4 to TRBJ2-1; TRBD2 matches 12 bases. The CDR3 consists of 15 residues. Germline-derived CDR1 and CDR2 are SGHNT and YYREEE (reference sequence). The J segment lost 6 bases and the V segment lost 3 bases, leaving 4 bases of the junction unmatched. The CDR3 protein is CASSSLAGGANEQFF. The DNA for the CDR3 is TGTGCCAGCAGCTCGCTAGCGGGGGGGGCCAATGAGCAGTTCTTC.

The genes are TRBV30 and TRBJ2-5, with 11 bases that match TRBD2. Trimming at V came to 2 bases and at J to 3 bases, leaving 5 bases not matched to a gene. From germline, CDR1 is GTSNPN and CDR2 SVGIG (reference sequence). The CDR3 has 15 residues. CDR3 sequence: CAWSIAGGFEETQYF. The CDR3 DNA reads TGTGCCTGGAGTATAGCGGGGGGGTTCGAAGAGACCCAGTACTTC.

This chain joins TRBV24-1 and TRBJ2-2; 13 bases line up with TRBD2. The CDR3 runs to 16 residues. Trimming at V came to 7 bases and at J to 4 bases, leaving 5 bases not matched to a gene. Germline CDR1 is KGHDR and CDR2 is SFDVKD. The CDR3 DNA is TGTGCCACCAGGAAGACTAGCGGGGGGCCCACCGGGGAGCTGTTTTTT. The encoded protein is CATRKTSGGPTGELFF.

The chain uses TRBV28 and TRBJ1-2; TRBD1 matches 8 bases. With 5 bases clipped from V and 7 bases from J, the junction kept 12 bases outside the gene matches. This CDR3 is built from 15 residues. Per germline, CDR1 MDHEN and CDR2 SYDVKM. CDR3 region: CASSGGQVGTFGYTF. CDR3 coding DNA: TGTGCCAGCAGTGGGGGACAGGTGGGGACTTTTGGCTACACCTTC.

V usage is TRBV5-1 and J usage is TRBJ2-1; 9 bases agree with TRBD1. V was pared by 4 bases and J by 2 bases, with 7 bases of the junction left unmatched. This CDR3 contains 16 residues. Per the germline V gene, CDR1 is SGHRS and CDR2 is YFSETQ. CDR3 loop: CASSAADRGTYNEQFF. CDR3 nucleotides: TGCGCCAGCAGCGCGGCGGACAGGGGAACCTACAATGAGCAGTTCTTC. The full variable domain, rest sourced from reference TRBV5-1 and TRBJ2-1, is KAGVTQTPRYLIKTRGQQVTLSCSPISGHRSVSWYQQTPGQGLQFLFEYFSETQRNKGNFPGRFSGRQFSNSRSEMNVSTLELGDSALYLCASSAADRGTYNEQFFGPGTRLTVL.

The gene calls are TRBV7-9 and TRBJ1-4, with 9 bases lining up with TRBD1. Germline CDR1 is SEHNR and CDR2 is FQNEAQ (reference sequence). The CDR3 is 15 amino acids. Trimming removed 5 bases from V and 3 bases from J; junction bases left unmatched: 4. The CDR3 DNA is TGTGCCAGCAGCCGCGACAGGGGGGCTAATGAAAAACTGTTTTTT. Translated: CASSRDRGANEKLFF.

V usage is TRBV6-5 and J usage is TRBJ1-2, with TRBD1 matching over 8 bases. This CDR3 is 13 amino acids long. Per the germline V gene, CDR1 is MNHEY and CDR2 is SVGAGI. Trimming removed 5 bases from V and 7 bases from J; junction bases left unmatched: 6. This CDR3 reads CASSPGGLGGYTF. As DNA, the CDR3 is TGTGCCAGCAGTCCAGGGGGCTTAGGTGGCTACACCTTC.

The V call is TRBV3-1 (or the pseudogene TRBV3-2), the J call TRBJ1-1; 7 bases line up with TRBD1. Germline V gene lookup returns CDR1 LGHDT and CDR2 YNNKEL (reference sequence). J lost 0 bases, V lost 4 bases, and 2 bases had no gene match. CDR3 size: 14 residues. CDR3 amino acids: CASSPGQMNTEAFF. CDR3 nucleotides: TGTGCCAGCAGCCCGGGACAGATGAACACTGAAGCTTTCTTT.

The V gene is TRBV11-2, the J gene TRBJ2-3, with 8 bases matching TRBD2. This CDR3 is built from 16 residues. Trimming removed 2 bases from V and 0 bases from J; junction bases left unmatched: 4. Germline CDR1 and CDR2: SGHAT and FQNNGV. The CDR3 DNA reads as TGTGCCAGCAGCTTACTGGCGGGAGGCAGCACAGATACGCAGTATTTT. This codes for CASSLLAGGSTDTQYF.